The present TCR beta chain was sequenced within a study of control samples from healthy donors and cancer patients. V was clipped by 0 bases and J by 2 bases, with 7 bases between them. CDR3 size: 14 residues. Germline lookup yields CDR1 SGHTS and CDR2 YDEGEE. Clones were read by immunoSEQ multiplex PCR, and TCRdb kept only the in-frame ones, dropping some. The repertoire includes tens of thousands of clones, roughly 86% of them detected once, and roughly 9.8% sits in the top ten. The chain is built from TRBV5-8 and TRBJ2-3; D not certain. Input material: blood. The TCR originated in a woman between 55 and 75 years old in good health. The CDR3 DNA sequence: TGTGCCAGCAGCTTGGACCAGCTCACAGATACGCAGTATTTT. Translation gives CASSLDQLTDTQYF.